Shown below are 13 T cell receptor beta chains from a single sample sequenced in a study of blood T cells in healthy people across ages. Sample-barcoded 5' priming and a J-beta primer mix drove a second PCR of roughly 6 to 12 cycles. TCRdb re-derived calls from the 5' RACE reads in MiXCR, one entry per CDR3 protein. The sample gives under 800,000 distinct CDR3 sequences, 21% of which show up once; roughly 3.7% is in the top ten. Sequenced: blood. Source of these receptors: a man aged 65-85 years in good health.

The V and J genes are TRBV20-1 and TRBJ2-7; 8 bases line up with TRBD1. CDR1 is DFQATT, CDR2 SNEGSKA, per germline (reference sequence). Unmatched junction bases numbered 2, after V lost 1 base and J lost 6 bases. This CDR3 spans 12 amino acids. CDR3 protein: CSARGDRGEQYF. The DNA for the CDR3 is TGCAGTGCTAGAGGCGACAGGGGCGAGCAGTACTTC.

This chain connects TRBV28 to TRBJ2-2; 7 bases match TRBD2. The CDR3 is made up of 17 amino acids. Germline V gene data show CDR1 as MDHEN and CDR2 as SYDVKM. V trimming: 4 bases; J trimming: 5 bases; junction bases outside the gene matches: 13. The CDR3 loop reads CASSYGLAVFRTGELFF. For the CDR3, the DNA is TGTGCCAGCAGTTACGGGCTAGCGGTCTTTAGGACCGGGGAGCTGTTTTTT. The full variable domain, with the rest looked up from reference TRBV28 and TRBJ2-2, is DVKVTQSSRYLVKRTGEKVFLECVQDMDHENMFWYRQDPGLGLRLIYFSYDVKMKEKGDIPEGYSVSREKKERFSLILESASTNQTSMYLCASSYGLAVFRTGELFFGEGSRLTVL.

The V call is TRBV6-1, the J call TRBJ2-1, with 14 nucleotides matching TRBD2. The V segment lost 6 bases and the J segment 6 bases; nucleotides outside the gene matches: 10. The CDR3 runs to 17 residues. Germline values: CDR1 MNHNS, CDR2 SASEGT. The CDR3 loop is CASRKNGGTSGSNEQFF. CDR3 in DNA: TGTGCCAGCAGAAAAAACGGCGGGACTAGCGGGAGCAATGAGCAGTTCTTC.

In DNA form, the CDR3 reads TGTGCCACCAGGGACAGGGGTGCAGATACGCAGTATTTT. It specifies CATRDRGADTQYF. The V and J genes are TRBV24-1 and TRBJ2-3, with 9 bases identical to TRBD1. V was pared by 7 bases and J by 4 bases, with 2 bases of the junction left unmatched. In germline, CDR1 is KGHDR, CDR2 SFDVKD. CDR3 size: 13 residues.

J is TRBJ2-1 and V is TRBV7-2, with D unclear. The CDR3 length is 15 residues. The germline gives CDR1 SGHTA, CDR2 FQGNSA. V was shortened by 1 base and J by 2 bases, with 9 bases between the two germline ends. In DNA form, the CDR3 reads TGTGCCAGCAGCTTAGTTGCGGATACCTACAATGAGCAGTTCTTC. Encoded protein: CASSLVADTYNEQFF.

This CDR3 is CATSDATPGHQETQYF. The DNA for the CDR3 is TGTGCCACCAGTGATGCAACCCCGGGACACCAAGAGACCCAGTACTTC. The chain is built from TRBV24-1 and TRBJ2-5; tentatively, D is TRBD1 or TRBD2 (5 bases each). V lost 3 bases, J lost 0 bases, and 13 bases lay in between. CDR1 and CDR2 from the germline V gene are KGHDR and SFDVKD. The CDR3 totals 16 residues.

This clonotype showed up just a few times. The V gene is TRBV5-1, the J gene TRBJ2-5; D call uncertain. The J call is in doubt because the DNA end fits TRBJ2-7 better. The CDR3 spans 14 residues. The germline gives CDR1 SGHRS, CDR2 YFSETQ. CDR3 nucleotide sequence: TGCGCCAGCAGCTTGGAGCCGTCTACCTACGAGCAGTACTTC. It translates to CASSLEPSTYEQYF.

This clonotype was observed at least ten times. One end of the junction fails to match germline, which may point to a read error. The gene calls are TRBV5-1 and TRBJ2-5; D is tentatively TRBD1 or TRBD2 (5 bases each). CDR1 and CDR2 from the germline V gene are SGHRS and YFSETQ. The CDR3 is 13 residues long. CDR3 bases: TGTGCCAGCAGTTTGGGGGTGGGGGAGACCCAGTACTTC. Its translation is CASSLGVGETQYF.

The chain has TRBV12-3 or TRBV12-4 and TRBJ2-5, with D possibly matching TRBD1 (7 bases). Between the trimmed V and J ends, which lost 3 bases and 1 base, there was a span of 12 bases. CDR3 length: 15 residues. The chain's CDR3 is CASSLAGQPQETQYF. As DNA, the CDR3 is TGTGCCAGCAGTTTGGCGGGACAGCCCCAAGAGACCCAGTACTTC.

The V call is TRBV7-9, the J call TRBJ1-3; D unclear. The CDR3 length is 17 residues. Germline CDR1 SEHNR, CDR2 FQNEAQ (reference sequence). The V end lost 5 bases, the J end lost 0 bases, and 17 bases lay between the germline ends. CDR3 sequence reads: CASSQVVELSSGNTIYF. DNA of the CDR3: TGTGCCAGCAGCCAAGTCGTAGAGCTCAGCTCTGGAAACACCATATATTTT.

This rearrangement joins TRBV30 to TRBJ2-1; weak D call: TRBD1 (5 bases). The assigned J gene may be wrong: the sequence end matches TRBJ2-5 better. CDR1 is GTSNPN, CDR2 SVGIG, per germline (reference sequence). This CDR3 region has 13 residues. CDR3 in DNA: TGTGCCTGGATGGGGCTGCTCCAAGAGACCCAGTACTTC. Translating gives CAWMGLLQETQYF.

The chain recombines TRBV5-1 with TRBJ2-7, with D uncertain. The length of the CDR3 is 12 residues. CDR1 SGHRS and CDR2 YFSETQ come from the germline V gene. Between the trimmed V and J ends, which lost 2 bases and 7 bases, there was a span of 10 bases. CDR3 nucleotides: TGCGCCAGCAGCTTTGGGGATACAGAGCAGTACTTC. Its translation: CASSFGDTEQYF.

V is TRBV6-5 and J is TRBJ2-5, with TRBD2 matching 12 bases. The J call is uncertain, as TRBJ2-7 better fits the DNA end. Germline V gene data show CDR1 as MNHEY and CDR2 as SVGAGI. This CDR3 is 15 amino acids long. As DNA, the CDR3 is TGTGCCAGCAGTTCGCGACTAGCGGGAGTGTACGAGCAGTACTTC. Amino acid sequence: CASSSRLAGVYEQYF.